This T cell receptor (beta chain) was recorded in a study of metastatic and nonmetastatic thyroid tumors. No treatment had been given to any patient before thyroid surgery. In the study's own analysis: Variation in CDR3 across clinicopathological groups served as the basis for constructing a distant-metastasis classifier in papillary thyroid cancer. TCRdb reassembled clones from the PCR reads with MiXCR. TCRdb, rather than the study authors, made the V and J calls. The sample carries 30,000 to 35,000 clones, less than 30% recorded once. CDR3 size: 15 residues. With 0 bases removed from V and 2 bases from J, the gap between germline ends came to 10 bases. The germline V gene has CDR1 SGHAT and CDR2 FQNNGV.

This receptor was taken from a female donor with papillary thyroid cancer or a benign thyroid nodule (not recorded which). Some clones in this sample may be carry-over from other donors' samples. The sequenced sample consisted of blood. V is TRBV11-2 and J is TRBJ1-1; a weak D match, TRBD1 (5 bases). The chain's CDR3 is CASSLEGTTNTEAFF. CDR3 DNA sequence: TGTGCCAGCAGCTTAGAGGGGACGACCAACACTGAAGCTTTCTTT. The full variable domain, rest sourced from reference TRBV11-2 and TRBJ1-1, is EAGVAQSPRYKIIEKRQSVAFWCNPISGHATLYWYQQILGQGPKLLIQFQNNGVVDDSQLPKDRFSAERLKGVDSTLKIQPAKLEDSAVYLCASSLEGTTNTEAFFGQGTRLTVV.